This T cell receptor (beta chain) came from a study of response to subunit inactivated influenza vaccine. This clonotype was counted at least ten times. An end of the junction does not agree with germline; a read error may underlie this. Germline V gene sequence: CDR1 SGHRS, CDR2 YFSETQ. CDR3 length equals 14 residues. One entry per CDR3 protein results from TCRdb running MiXCR on the RT-PCR reads. The table lists about 780,000 distinct CDR3 sequences, approximately 17% of them singletons. The sequences come from PBMCs from blood, collected around 5 days after vaccination. The rearrangement links TRBV5-1 to TRBJ2-2, with D maybe TRBD1 (5 bases). The sequence was obtained from a man aged 50 to 60 who received an inactivated influenza vaccine. The CDR3 is CASSWGQNTGELFF. Written as DNA, the CDR3 is TGTGCCAGCAGTTGGGGCCAAAACACCGGGGAGCTGTTTTTT.